This TCR beta chain was identified during a study of T-cell memory formation after mild COVID-19. CDR1 is SGHNT and CDR2 is YYREEE in the germline V gene (reference sequence). Trimming took 7 bases from V and 0 from J, leaving 17 bases between them. This CDR3 comprises 15 residues. From the 5' RACE reads, TCRdb called clonotypes with MiXCR, one entry per CDR3 protein. Of about 470,000 distinct CDR3 sequences detected, nearly 25% appear once; the ten largest clones hold approximately 12%. Findings and limits, study-wide: Clones shrinking between day 15 and 85 showed a balanced CD4/CD8 split, and those that grew later tilted toward CD4+.

The sample holds a few counts of this clonotype. Antigen unknown. The chain is built from TRBV5-4 and TRBJ2-7; D is possibly TRBD2 (5 bases). Sequenced: PBMCs or a T cell subset sorted from them (not recorded which). The clonotype originates from an adult woman who had mild COVID-19 (a few samples of this study predate the infection). Cell type and time point are not known. The CDR3 reads CASHPRADSSYEQYF. The CDR3 region has the DNA TGTGCCAGCCATCCTCGAGCGGATAGCTCCTACGAGCAGTACTTC.